These 28 T cell receptor beta chains were sequenced from one sample in a study of shared clonotypes between healthy human individuals. The repertoire was sequenced with immunoSEQ multiplex PCR; TCRdb's copy has only in-frame clones and lacks some. Of about 980,000 clones listed, 76% are singletons. Sequencing was done on a sample of memory CD4+ T cells sorted from blood. The sample's subset: CD45RA-negative fraction. These receptors were taken from a young man in good health.

This clone appeared once. The V and J genes are TRBV28 and TRBJ1-5; D may be TRBD1 (6 bases). CDR3 length: 17 residues. Germline loops: CDR1 MDHEN, CDR2 SYDVKM. V was clipped by 10 bases and J by 6 bases, with 28 bases between them. The CDR3 here is CATNRRGGTRDGQPQHF. The CDR3 DNA is TGTGCCACCAACCGCCGGGGGGGGACAAGGGATGGTCAGCCCCAGCATTTT.

J is TRBJ2-1 and V is TRBV5-4, with 7 bases aligning to TRBD1. CDR1 is SGHNT, CDR2 YYREEE, per germline (reference sequence). The junction had 15 bases not matched to a gene; V was cut back by 6 bases and J by 6 bases. The CDR3 loop spans 16 amino acids. The CDR3 loop is CASIPKPGQAFNEQFF. In DNA form, the CDR3 reads TGTGCCAGCATCCCCAAGCCCGGACAGGCGTTCAATGAGCAGTTCTTC.

V gene TRBV2 combines with J gene TRBJ2-2, with 11 bases aligning to TRBD2. Germline loops: CDR1 SNHLY, CDR2 FYNNEI. J was trimmed by 6 bases and V by 7 bases; bases with no gene match: 22. This CDR3 is built from 20 residues. The chain's CDR3 is CASKSSGGADPFSIAGELFF. CDR3 nucleotides: TGTGCCAGCAAGAGTAGCGGGGGGGCCGATCCTTTTAGTATCGCCGGGGAGCTGTTTTTT.

V gene TRBV18 combines with J gene TRBJ1-5; D is possibly TRBD1 (5 bases). With 3 bases removed from V and 3 bases from J, the gap between germline ends came to 12 bases. In germline, CDR1 is KGHSH, CDR2 LQKENI. The length of the CDR3 is 15 residues. CDR3 bases: TGTGCCAGCTCACCGGGGCCCCAGGACAATCAGCCCCAGCATTTT. Residues: CASSPGPQDNQPQHF.

The chain links TRBV28 to TRBJ2-7; D remains unclear. Germline CDR1 MDHEN, CDR2 SYDVKM. The V gene lost 2 bases and the J gene lost 4 bases, with 9 bases spanning the gap. The CDR3 is made up of 13 amino acids. CDR3 sequence (DNA): TGTGCCAGCAGTTTACGTCGGCAGTACGAGCAGTACTTC. This gives the protein CASSLRRQYEQYF.

This clone was recorded a few times. The V call is TRBV6-5, the J call TRBJ1-1, with 9 bases aligning to TRBD1. After removal of 5 bases from V and 3 bases from J, the junction contained 7 bases not matched to a gene. The germline V gene has CDR1 MNHEY and CDR2 SVGAGI. This CDR3 comprises 15 residues. The CDR3 region is CASSRRWTGDTEAFF. CDR3 bases: TGTGCCAGCAGTAGGAGATGGACAGGGGACACTGAAGCTTTCTTT.

The chain couples TRBV10-1 to TRBJ2-3; a weak D match, TRBD2 (6 bases). V lost 2 bases to trimming and J lost 1 base, with 13 bases between them. The CDR3 extends over 16 amino acids. The V gene's germline CDR1 is WNHNN and CDR2 SYGVQD (reference sequence). CDR3 coding DNA: TGCGCCAGCAGTGAGGGAACTAGCAGGCGCACAGATACGCAGTATTTT. It translates to CASSEGTSRRTDTQYF.

This clone was seen once. CDR3 nucleotide sequence: TGTGCCAGCAGCGTACGCGGAGGATTCTCCAATGAGCAGTTCTTC. Amino acids: CASSVRGGFSNEQFF. V and J are TRBV9 and TRBJ2-1; perhaps TRBD2 as D (5 bases). Germline CDR1 and CDR2: SGDLS and YYNGEE. This CDR3 spans 15 amino acids. Trimming stripped 1 base from V and 6 bases from J, with 14 bases between.

The chain joins TRBV18 to TRBJ2-1; 12 bases line up with TRBD2. Germline CDR1 reads KGHSH; CDR2 reads LQKENI. The CDR3 totals 15 residues. V lost 3 bases to trimming and J lost 7 bases; unmatched junction nucleotides: 4. CDR3 DNA: TGTGCCAGCTCACCTCCTAGCGGGGGGGTTAATGAGCAGTTCTTC. It yields the protein CASSPPSGGVNEQFF. Using reference TRBV18 and TRBJ2-1 for the parts outside the CDR3, the full variable domain is NAGVMQNPRHLVRRRGQEARLRCSPMKGHSHVYWYRQLPEEGLKFMVYLQKENIIDESGMPKERFSAEFPKEGPSILRIQQVVRGDSAAYFCASSPPSGGVNEQFFGPGTRLTVL.

The sample holds a few counts of this clone. The rearrangement joins TRBV30 to TRBJ1-1, with D tentatively TRBD1 (5 bases). This CDR3 spans 13 amino acids. CDR1 and CDR2 from the germline V gene are GTSNPN and SVGIG (reference sequence). V lost 1 base and J lost 11, with 17 bases in between. CDR3 protein: CAWSAPGTSGAFF. The CDR3 DNA sequence: TGTGCCTGGAGTGCCCCCGGGACTTCTGGGGCTTTCTTT.

This clone was counted once. This chain uses TRBV21-1 with TRBJ2-1; the table's D gene call, TRBD2, was not cross checked with the DNA. TRBV21-1 is a known pseudogene. The CDR3 has 17 residues. CDR3: CASSVTRLAGGNNEQFF. In nucleotides, the CDR3 is TGTGCCAGCAGCGTAACGCGACTAGCGGGAGGGAACAATGAGCAGTTCTTC.

The V call is TRBV10-3, the J call TRBJ2-3; possible D gene TRBD2, 6 bases. Germline V lookup: CDR1 ENHRY, CDR2 SYGVKD. CDR3 length equals 15 residues. Between the trimmed V and J ends, which lost 2 bases and 2 bases, there was a span of 11 bases. CDR3 nucleotide sequence: TGTGCCATCAGTGAGCAGGGCGGGACCACAGATACGCAGTATTTT. Its protein is CAISEQGGTTDTQYF.

A single count supports this clone. J is TRBJ1-3 and V is TRBV18, with TRBD1 matching 11 bases. V was clipped by 6 bases and J by 0 bases; unmatched bases: 10. The CDR3 loop spans 18 amino acids. The germline V gene has CDR1 KGHSH and CDR2 LQKENI. The CDR3 sequence: CASSPKGQGATSGNTIYF. The CDR3 region has the DNA TGTGCCAGCTCCCCTAAAGGACAGGGGGCTACCTCTGGAAACACCATATATTTT.

The rearrangement uses TRBV5-1 and TRBJ2-2; TRBD1 might be the D (6 bases). Trimming stripped 3 bases from V and 4 bases from J, with 13 bases between. The CDR3 covers 15 residues. Germline CDR1 SGHRS, CDR2 YFSETQ. CDR3 nucleotides: TGCGCCAGCAGCTCATCAGGGGAAGGCACCGGGGAGCTGTTTTTT. Its translation: CASSSSGEGTGELFF.

The chain is built from TRBV11-2 and TRBJ1-4, with a tentative D call TRBD1 (6 bases). This CDR3 contains 14 residues. The V gene's germline CDR1 is SGHAT and CDR2 FQNNGV. Trimming left V 3 bases short and J 8 bases short, with 13 bases between. The CDR3 DNA is TGTGCCAGCAGCTTCCGGGACACCAAGGAAAAACTGTTTTTT. As protein: CASSFRDTKEKLFF.

The chain couples TRBV18 to TRBJ2-5, with D perhaps TRBD2 (5 bases). The V and J ends lost 0 bases and 7 bases respectively, with 12 bases between them. Germline values: CDR1 KGHSH, CDR2 LQKENI. CDR3 size: 14 residues. The CDR3 nucleotides are TGTGCCAGCTCACCACCGCATACCGGAGGGACCCAGTACTTC. Translation gives CASSPPHTGGTQYF.

V is TRBV30 and J is TRBJ1-5; possible D gene TRBD1, 5 bases. Trimming left V 0 bases short and J 0 bases short, with 9 bases between. The germline gives CDR1 GTSNPN, CDR2 SVGIG (reference sequence). The CDR3 totals 15 residues. Written as DNA, the CDR3 is TGTGCCTGGAGTGTAAAAAGGGGTAGCAATCAGCCCCAGCATTTT. Its translation: CAWSVKRGSNQPQHF.

The rearrangement links TRBV9 to TRBJ1-1; possibly TRBD1 for D (5 bases). CDR1 SGDLS and CDR2 YYNGEE come from the germline V gene. The CDR3 runs to 15 residues. The germline V and J ends were trimmed by 4 bases and 1 base, with 14 bases remaining between them. This CDR3 is CASSTQTTGNTEAFF. The CDR3 coding sequence is TGTGCCAGCAGCACCCAAACAACAGGGAACACTGAAGCTTTCTTT. The full variable domain, completed using reference TRBV9 and TRBJ1-1, is DSGVTQTPKHLITATGQRVTLRCSPRSGDLSVYWYQQSLDQGLQFLIQYYNGEERAKGNILERFSAQQFPDLHSELNLSSLELGDSALYFCASSTQTTGNTEAFFGQGTRLTVV.

This chain joins TRBV27 and TRBJ2-3, with 13 nucleotides matching TRBD2. V shed 5 bases, J shed 11 bases, and the junction held 7 bases outside the gene matches. The germline V gene has CDR1 MNHEY and CDR2 SMNVEV (reference sequence). The CDR3 is made up of 14 amino acids. Written as DNA, the CDR3 is TGTGCCAGCAGTGACCCGGGACTAGCGGGGAGGCAGTATTTT. Protein sequence: CASSDPGLAGRQYF.

The chain carries TRBV5-4 and TRBJ2-4, with 9 bases matching TRBD2. Germline trimming cut 0 bases from V and 5 bases from J; bases unmatched to any gene: 6. Germline values: CDR1 SGHNT, CDR2 YYREEE (reference sequence). This CDR3 is built from 16 residues. CDR3 sequence (DNA): TGTGCCAGCAGCTTGGGGATAGCGGGGGCCGAAAACATTCAGTACTTC. It yields the protein CASSLGIAGAENIQYF. Drawing the rest from reference TRBV5-4 and TRBJ2-4, the complete variable domain is ETGVTQSPTHLIKTRGQQVTLRCSSQSGHNTVSWYQQALGQGPQFIFQYYREEENGRGNFPPRFSGLQFPNYSSELNVNALELDDSALYLCASSLGIAGAENIQYFGAGTRLSVL.

The chain has TRBV9 and TRBJ1-5; TRBD1 matches 10 bases. The CDR3 has 15 amino acids. Germline V lookup: CDR1 SGDLS, CDR2 YYNGEE. V gave up 2 bases and J gave up 5 bases; unmatched junction bases: 4. The CDR3 DNA is TGTGCCAGCAGCGTTGGACAGGGGGACGATCAGCCCCAGCATTTT. It encodes CASSVGQGDDQPQHF.

The chain joins TRBV10-3 to TRBJ2-1; 14 nucleotides agree with TRBD2. Trimming cost V 9 bases and J 6 bases; bases outside gene matches: 7. CDR1 is ENHRY and CDR2 is SYGVKD in the germline V gene. The CDR3 totals 15 residues. Here the CDR3 reads CAIGTSGSNANEQFF. The CDR3 DNA reads as TGTGCCATTGGGACTAGCGGGAGTAACGCCAATGAGCAGTTCTTC.

This chain links TRBV7-2 with TRBJ2-2, with unresolved D. The CDR3 runs 14 residues. The germline V gene encodes CDR1 SGHTA and CDR2 FQGNSA. The V gene lost 5 bases and the J gene lost 9 bases, with 16 bases spanning the gap. The CDR3 is CASSRAEIYRELFF. Here the CDR3 DNA reads TGTGCCAGCAGCCGGGCCGAAATTTACCGGGAGCTGTTTTTT.

The gene calls are TRBV5-6 and TRBJ1-2; no clear D. This CDR3 has 13 residues. Trimming removed 5 bases from V and 2 bases from J, with 10 bases in between. From germline, CDR1 is SGHDT and CDR2 YYEEEE. The CDR3 nucleotides read TGTGCCAGCAGGATGGCCGTCAACTATGGCTACACCTTC. Translating gives CASRMAVNYGYTF.

About this clone itself: This could be a read error, since a much larger clone is one nucleotide away. This sample also contains other DNA sequences that code for the same CDR3. J is TRBJ2-3 and V is TRBV7-2; TRBD1 might be the D (5 bases). V was pared by 0 bases and J by 2 bases, with 6 bases between. The CDR3 consists of 14 residues. Germline V CDR1 and CDR2: SGHTA, FQGNSA. The CDR3 loop is CASSLAGHTDTQYF. The DNA of the CDR3 is TGTGCCAGCAGCTTAGCGGGGCACACAGATACGCAGTATTTT.

This clone came up once. The chain uses TRBV27 and TRBJ2-1, with D uncertain. The CDR3 extends over 16 amino acids. The germline V gene encodes CDR1 MNHEY and CDR2 SMNVEV (reference sequence). The ends were cut back, 3 bases at V and 0 bases at J, with 12 bases in the middle. CDR3 nucleotide sequence: TGTGCCAGCAGTTTTCTGGATCGGAGCTCCTACAATGAGCAGTTCTTC. Protein: CASSFLDRSSYNEQFF.

The rearrangement uses TRBV7-9 and TRBJ1-3; possibly TRBD1 for D (5 bases). Germline V gene sequence: CDR1 SEHNR, CDR2 FQNEAQ (reference sequence). The CDR3 totals 15 residues. The V and J ends lost 5 bases and 4 bases respectively, with 15 bases between them. DNA of the CDR3: TGTGCCAGCAGCACGGAAGGGACGGGAGGAAACACCATATATTTT. Translation: CASSTEGTGGNTIYF.

This chain joins TRBV9 and TRBJ1-4; possibly TRBD1 for D (6 bases). Per the germline V gene, CDR1 is SGDLS and CDR2 is YYNGEE. V was pared by 0 bases and J by 6 bases, with 12 bases between. The CDR3 sequence is 15 residues long. The CDR3 DNA sequence: TGTGCCAGCAGCGTAGACCCCAGGGGAGATGAAAAACTGTTTTTT. Its translation: CASSVDPRGDEKLFF.